This T cell receptor beta chain came from a study of blood T cell repertoires in COVID-19. The wider study: COVID-19 samples from acute and convalescent phases originated in the United States, Italy and Spain.

Individuals aged about 18 to 90 years were recruited from about two dozen US areas. TCRdb's copy holds only in-frame clones and misses some; the assay was immunoSEQ multiplex PCR. Here the sample spans approximately 230,000 clones, 86% being singletons. The receptor was derived from a man in his forties or fifties who had recovered from COVID-19. The specimen was PBMCs or T cells enriched from blood (not recorded which).

CDR3 amino acids: CASGDTDNEQFF. The CDR3 coding sequence is TGCGCCAGCGGGGACACAGACAATGAGCAGTTCTTC. The V and J genes are TRBV5-1 and TRBJ2-1, with D possibly matching TRBD1 (6 bases). CDR1 and CDR2 (germline): SGHRS, YFSETQ. V gave up 7 bases and J gave up 5 bases, with 10 bases separating them. This CDR3 contains 12 residues.